This T cell receptor beta chain was captured by sequencing in a study of CD8 T cells in ankylosing spondylitis. The study, taken as a whole, reports: Clones tied to disease were said to be significantly enriched in matched ankylosing spondylitis synovial fluid. Researchers report that disease-linked clones proved CD8+ and relatively rare in peripheral blood. A motif of 7 or 8 highly homologous TCR beta variants was seen as apparently characteristic of ankylosing spondylitis blood.

A quantitative 5'-RACE method, one with molecular barcodes, was used to make TCR beta libraries. TCRdb processed the 5' RACE reads anew with MiXCR; each CDR3 protein has one entry. Counted here are just over 150,000 distinct CDR3 sequences, 18% occurring once; the ten biggest clones make up approximately 7.6%. CDR3 length: 11 residues. Germline CDR1 reads DFQATT; CDR2 reads SNEGSKA (reference sequence). The ends lost 4 bases at V and 9 bases at J; junction bases unmatched: 1. Only a few counts were recorded for this clonotype. Its antigen is unidentified. The source of this sequence is a male donor with ankylosing spondylitis or in good health (not recorded which). The J gene is TRBJ2-1, the V gene TRBV20-1, with TRBD2 identical over 9 bases. The sequencing sample was made of blood, either unsorted or a sorted T cell fraction (not recorded which). The CDR3 region has the DNA TGCAGTGCTAAGCGGGAGGTTGAGCAGTTCTTC. Residues: CSAKREVEQFF.